These T cell receptor beta chains were read from a single sample in a study of molecular identifiers for immune sequencing clone quantification. MiXCR, run by TCRdb on the PCR reads, gives a single entry per CDR3 protein. The profile shows hundreds of thousands of distinct CDR3 sequences, less than 30% of them singletons. The sample was naive CD8+ T cells from blood, with Jurkat cell RNA spiked in. These receptors were taken from a human donor in good health. Some libraries in this study had Jurkat cell RNA spiked in. The CDR3 runs from the conserved cysteine through the conserved F or W.

TRBV7-6	TRBJ2-7	CASSQKFNADEQYF
TRBV19	TRBJ2-2	CASSVRGANTGELFF
TRBV6-2/TRBV6-3	TRBJ2-3	CASSYLRGTDTQYF
TRBV24-1	TRBJ2-3	CATSDLVAASTDTQYF
TRBV13	TRBJ2-7	CASNFGYEQYF
TRBV7-6	TRBJ2-1	CASSLDGGSNEQFF
TRBV6-5	TRBJ2-3	CASSHDRGLSDTQYF
TRBV30	TRBJ2-5	CAWSSGTGLVETQYF
TRBV6-5	TRBJ2-1	CASRPDRGDNEQFF
TRBV5-5	TRBJ2-7	CASSLDRPLNEQYF
TRBV5-1	TRBJ2-7	CASSPGQGYYEQYF
TRBV30	TRBJ2-5	CARPRVAYPAPPSF
TRBV7-9	TRBJ2-2	CASSEWTDTGELFF
TRBV19	TRBJ2-2	CASSMFQGSGELFF
TRBV7-2	TRBJ2-3	CASSFPSSGTSTDTQYF
TRBV4-1	TRBJ1-1	CASSPTGGGGTEAFF
TRBV6-6	TRBJ2-1	CASSYGVRGPKGEQFF
TRBV19	TRBJ1-5	CASGSDYSNQPQHF
TRBV6-6	TRBJ2-7	CASSYSTDMGDYEQYF
TRBV29-1	TRBJ2-7	CSVEGTGGPGQYF
TRBV19	TRBJ2-7	CASSIGQGVDEQYF
TRBV19	TRBJ1-2	CASSPLGGGYTF
TRBV27	TRBJ2-6	CASSPTGVAGANVLTF
TRBV4-1	TRBJ2-5	CASSQAGGLETQYF
TRBV19	TRBJ2-6	CASSLTGGANVLTF